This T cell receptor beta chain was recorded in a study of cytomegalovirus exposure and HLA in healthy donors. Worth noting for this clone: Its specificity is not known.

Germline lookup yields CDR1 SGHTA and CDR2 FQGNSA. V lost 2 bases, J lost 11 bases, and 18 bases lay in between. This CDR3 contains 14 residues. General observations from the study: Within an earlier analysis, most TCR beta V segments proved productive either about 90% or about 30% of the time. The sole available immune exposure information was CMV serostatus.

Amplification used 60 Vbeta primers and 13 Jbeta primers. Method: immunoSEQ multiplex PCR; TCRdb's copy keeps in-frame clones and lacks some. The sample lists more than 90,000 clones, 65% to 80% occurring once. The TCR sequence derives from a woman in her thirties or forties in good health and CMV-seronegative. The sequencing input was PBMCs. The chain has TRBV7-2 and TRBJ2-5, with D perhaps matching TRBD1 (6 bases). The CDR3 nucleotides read TGTGCCAGCAGCTTAATTGTGGGGGCAGGGGAGCAGTACTTC. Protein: CASSLIVGAGEQYF.